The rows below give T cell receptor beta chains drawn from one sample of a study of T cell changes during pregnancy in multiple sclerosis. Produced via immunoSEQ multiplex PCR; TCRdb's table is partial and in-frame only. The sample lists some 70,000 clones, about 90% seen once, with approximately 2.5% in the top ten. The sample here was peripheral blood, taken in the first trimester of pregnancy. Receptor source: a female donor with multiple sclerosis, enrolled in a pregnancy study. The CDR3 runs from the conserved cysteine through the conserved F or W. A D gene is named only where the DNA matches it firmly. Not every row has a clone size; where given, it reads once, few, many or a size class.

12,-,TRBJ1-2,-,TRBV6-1,TGTGCCAGCAGCGATCTACTTCTGCGCTACACCTTC,CASSDLLLRYTF
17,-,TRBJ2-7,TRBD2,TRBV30,TGTGCCTGGAGACGGAGGACTAGCGGGAGTGTAATCCACGAGCAGTACTTC,CAWRRRTSGSVIHEQYF
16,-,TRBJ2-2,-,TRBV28,TGTGCCAGCAGTTTATATTCTGCGGTTGGCACCGGGGAGCTGTTTTTT,CASSLYSAVGTGELFF
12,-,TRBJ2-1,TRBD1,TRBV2,TGTGCCAGCATCGGACAGGGGATTGAGCAGTTCTTC,CASIGQGIEQFF
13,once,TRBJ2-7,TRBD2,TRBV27,TGTGCCAGCAGCTCCGGGACTAACTACGAGCAGTACTTC,CASSSGTNYEQYF
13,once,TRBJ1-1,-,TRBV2,TGTGCCAGCAGTGGGGGACTTTCTAGGAGAGCTTTCTTT,CASSGGLSRRAFF
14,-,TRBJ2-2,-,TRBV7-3,TGTGCCAGCAGCTCCGACAGAATTACCGGGGAGCTGTTTTTT,CASSSDRITGELFF
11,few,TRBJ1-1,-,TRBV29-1,TGCAGCCTATGGTCGGGGACTGAAGCTTTCTTT,CSLWSGTEAFF
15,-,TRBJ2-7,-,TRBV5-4,TGTGCCAGCAGCTTGCCCGGGACTGGCTCCTACGAGCAGTACTTC,CASSLPGTGSYEQYF
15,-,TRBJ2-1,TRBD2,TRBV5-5,TGTGCCAGCAGCGTCGGACTAGCGGGAGGCAATGAGCAGTTCTTC,CASSVGLAGGNEQFF
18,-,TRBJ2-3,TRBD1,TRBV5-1,TGCGCCAGCAGCTCTGGACAGGGAGGTCCCGTGGCCCCAGATACGCAGTATTTT,CASSSGQGGPVAPDTQYF
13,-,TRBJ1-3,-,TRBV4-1,TGCGCCAGCAGCCAAGTTACTGGAAACACCATATATTTT,CASSQVTGNTIYF
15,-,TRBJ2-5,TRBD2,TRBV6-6,TGTGCCAGCAGCCTATGGGCGGGAGCTCAAGAGACCCAGTACTTC,CASSLWAGAQETQYF
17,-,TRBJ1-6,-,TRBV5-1,TGCGCCAGCAGCTTGGGGCGGGTCCTGGACGGTAATTCACCCCTCCACTTT,CASSLGRVLDGNSPLHF
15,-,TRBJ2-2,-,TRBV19,TGTGCCTGTAAGAGGTGGCGGGGGAACACCGGGGAGCTGTTTTTT,CACKRWRGNTGELFF
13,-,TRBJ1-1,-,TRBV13,TGTGCCAGCAGCTTAGGGCGGCGGACTGAAGCTTTCTTT,CASSLGRRTEAFF
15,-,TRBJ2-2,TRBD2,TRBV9,TGTGCCAGCAGCCCTAGCGGGAGGGCCCCCGGGGAGCTGTTTTTT,CASSPSGRAPGELFF
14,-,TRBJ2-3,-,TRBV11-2,TGTGCCAGCAGCTTTCGGGGGGCTGGAGATACGCAGTATTTT,CASSFRGAGDTQYF
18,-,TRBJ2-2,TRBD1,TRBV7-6,TGTGCCAGCAGCAGATCGCTGGGACAGGGCGGTTGGGCCGGGGAGCTGTTTTTT,CASSRSLGQGGWAGELFF
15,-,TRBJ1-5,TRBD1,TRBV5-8,TGTGCCAGCAGCCTTGGGGACAGGGGAAATCAGCCCCAGCATTTT,CASSLGDRGNQPQHF
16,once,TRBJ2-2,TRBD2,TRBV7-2,TGTGCCAGCAGCTTCCTAGCGGGAGCCGACACCGGGGAGCTGTTTTTT,CASSFLAGADTGELFF
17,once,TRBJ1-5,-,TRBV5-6,TGTGCCAGCAGCTTGGCCGGGGGGGGCCTTGGCAATCAGCCCCAGCATTTT,CASSLAGGGLGNQPQHF
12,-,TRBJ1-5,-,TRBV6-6,TGTGCCATAGGGACACAAGATTGGCCCCAGCATTTT,CAIGTQDWPQHF
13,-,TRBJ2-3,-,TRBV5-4,TGTGCCAGCAGCTTGATAGCTCCAGATACGCAGTATTTT,CASSLIAPDTQYF
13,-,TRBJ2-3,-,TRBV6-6,TGTGCCAGCAGCCCCAGGGGAACAGATACGCAGTATTTT,CASSPRGTDTQYF
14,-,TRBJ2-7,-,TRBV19,TGTGCCAGTAGTCGAGGACTGGCTCACTACGAGCAGTACTTC,CASSRGLAHYEQYF
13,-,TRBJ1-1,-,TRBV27,TGTGCCAGCAGCAGATCCGTGAACACTGAAGCTTTCTTT,CASSRSVNTEAFF
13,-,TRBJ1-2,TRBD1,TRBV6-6,TGTGCCACCAGCCGGGACAGGGAGGAGGGCTACACCTTC,CATSRDREEGYTF
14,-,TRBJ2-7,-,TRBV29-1,TGCAGCGTTGTGAGCGGGACAGGCTCCTACGAGCAGTACTTC,CSVVSGTGSYEQYF
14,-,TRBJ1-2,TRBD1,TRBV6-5,TGTGCCAGCAGTTACTCGGGGACAGGGGTAGGCTACACCTTC,CASSYSGTGVGYTF
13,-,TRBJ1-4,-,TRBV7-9,TGTGCCAGCAGCTTAGACAGTGATGAAAAACTGTTTTTT,CASSLDSDEKLFF
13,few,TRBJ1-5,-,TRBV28,TGTGCCAGCAGCTCCGGGGGCAATCAGCCCCAGCATTTT,CASSSGGNQPQHF
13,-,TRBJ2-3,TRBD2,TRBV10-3,TGTGCCATCGGGGCGGGGGGGCGCGATACGCAGTATTTT,CAIGAGGRDTQYF
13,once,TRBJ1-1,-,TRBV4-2,TGTGCCACCTCGCAGGGTTGGAACACTGAAGCTTTCTTT,CATSQGWNTEAFF
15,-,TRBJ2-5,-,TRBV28,TGTGCCAGCAGTTCCCCGGGACAAGGCCAAGAGACCCAGTACTTC,CASSSPGQGQETQYF
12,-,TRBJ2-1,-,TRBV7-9,TGTGCCAGCAGCCACTCCGTGGTTGAGCAGTTCTTC,CASSHSVVEQFF
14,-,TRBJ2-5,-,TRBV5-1,TGCGCCAGCAGCCTCAGTGGTTCCAAAGAGACCCAGTACTTC,CASSLSGSKETQYF
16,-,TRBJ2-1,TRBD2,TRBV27,TGTGCCAGCACCCTGAGGCGGGAGGGATACTACAATGAGCAGTTCTTC,CASTLRREGYYNEQFF
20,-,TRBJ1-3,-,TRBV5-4,TGTGCCAGCAGCTTGGCTAGGGCGGGGGCCCCTTCGAGGTCTGGAAACACCATATATTTT,CASSLARAGAPSRSGNTIYF
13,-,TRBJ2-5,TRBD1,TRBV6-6,TGTGCCAGCAGGACAGGGCTGGGGGAGACCCAGTACTTC,CASRTGLGETQYF
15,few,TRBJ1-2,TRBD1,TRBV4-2,TGTGCCAGCAGCCCGATCCTTCAGGGGGCGGACGGCTACACCTTC,CASSPILQGADGYTF
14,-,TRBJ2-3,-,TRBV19,TGTGCCAGTAGTCCGACAGAGAGAACAGATACGCAGTATTTT,CASSPTERTDTQYF
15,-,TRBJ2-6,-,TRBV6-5,TGTGCCAGCAGGGAGGGGTACTCTGGGGCCAACGTCCTGACTTTC,CASREGYSGANVLTF
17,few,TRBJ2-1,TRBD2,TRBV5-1,TGCGCCAGCAGCTTCGCCGGTCTAGCGGGACCTTACAATGAGCAGTTCTTC,CASSFAGLAGPYNEQFF
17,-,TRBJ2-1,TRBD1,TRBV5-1,TGCGCCAGCAGCTCCCCCTCCGGGACAGGGCTCTACAATGAGCAGTTCTTC,CASSSPSGTGLYNEQFF
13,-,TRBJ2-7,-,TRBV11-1,TGTGCCAGCAGCCCGGACAGTTCCTACGAGCAGTACTTC,CASSPDSSYEQYF
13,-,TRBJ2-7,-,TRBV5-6,TGTGCCAGCAGCTCCGGACAGCATTACGAGCAGTACTTC,CASSSGQHYEQYF
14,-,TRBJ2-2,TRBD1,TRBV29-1,TGCAGCGTTTTAGGACAGGGGTTTCCCGGGGAGCTGTTTTTT,CSVLGQGFPGELFF
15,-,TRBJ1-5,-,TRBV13,TGTGCCAGCAGCCTTGCGGGGTCAGGCAATCAGCCCCAGCATTTT,CASSLAGSGNQPQHF
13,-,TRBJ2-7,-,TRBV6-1,TGTGCCAGCAGTGAATTTAGGGGCCACGAGCAGTACTTC,CASSEFRGHEQYF